This record concerns one TCR beta chain sequence. The authors loaded roughly 200 ng DNA, roughly 33,000 T cell genomes, into sorted-subset replicate PCRs. Clones were sequenced by immunoSEQ multiplex PCR, and TCRdb holds only the in-frame ones, with some missing. The sample comprises about 2.1 million clones, about 94% of which are singletons, and less than 2% rests with the top ten. The data belong to a study of shared clonotypes between healthy human individuals. CD45RO-negative, CCR7-positively selected cells formed the naive CD8 fraction, excluding terminally differentiated effector memory CD45RA+ cells. The TCR originated in a man younger than 35 in good health. Some clones in this sample may be carry-over from other donors' samples. Specimen: naive CD8+ T cells from PBMCs.

CDR3 in amino acids: CASSQKTGIGYNEQFF. CDR3 in DNA: TGCGCCAGCAGCCAAAAGACAGGGATCGGTTACAATGAGCAGTTCTTC. The genes are TRBV4-1 and TRBJ2-1; 7 bases match TRBD1. This CDR3 contains 16 residues. Losses at the gene ends were 2 bases for V and 4 bases for J; bases not matched to a gene: 8. In germline, CDR1 is MGHRA, CDR2 YSYEKL.